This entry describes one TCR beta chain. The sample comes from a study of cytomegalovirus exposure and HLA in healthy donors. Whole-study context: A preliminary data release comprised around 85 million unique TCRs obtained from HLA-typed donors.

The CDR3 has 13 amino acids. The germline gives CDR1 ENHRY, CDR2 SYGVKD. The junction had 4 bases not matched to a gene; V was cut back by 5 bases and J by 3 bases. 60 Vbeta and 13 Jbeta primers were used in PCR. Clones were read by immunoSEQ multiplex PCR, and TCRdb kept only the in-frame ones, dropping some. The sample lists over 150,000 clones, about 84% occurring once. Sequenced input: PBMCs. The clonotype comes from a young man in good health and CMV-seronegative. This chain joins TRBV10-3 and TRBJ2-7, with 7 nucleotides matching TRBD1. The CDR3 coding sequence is TGTGCCATCAGTTTAACAGGGGACTACGAGCAGTACTTC. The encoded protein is CAISLTGDYEQYF.